The present T cell receptor (beta chain) was sequenced within a study of OX40 agonist ivuxolimab in advanced cancers. For the study in its entirety: Ivuxolimab was an agonistic, fully human IgG2 monoclonal antibody directed against OX40 (CD134), a costimulatory receptor. Intravenous ivuxolimab was administered to patients every 2 weeks at six dose levels: 0.01, 0.1, 0.3, 1.5, 3 and 10 mg/kg. Among the roughly 52 dose-escalation patients, about 20 had hepatocellular carcinoma, 15 melanoma, 9 renal cell carcinoma and 9 head and neck cancer. In the dose-escalation cohort, 82.7% of patients were male, and the mean age was roughly 60 years, with a range of 23 to 79. Patients were allowed to have had prior anti-PD-1, anti-PD-L1 or anti-CTLA-4 therapy, and around 41% of the dose-escalation patients had previously received checkpoint inhibitors. Partial responses occurred in three dose-escalation patients: two with cutaneous melanoma and one with hepatocellular carcinoma. Peripheral TCRbeta sequencing was intended to test whether TCR sequence diversity was altered and clonal T-cell expansion was caused by ivuxolimab. The monotherapy dose-escalation portion (N of about 49 patients) of the phase I ivuxolimab trial is reported in the paper.

Patients with autoimmune disease history or receiving systemic immunosuppression were excluded from the trial. Peripheral blood for TCR sequencing was collected from all dose cohorts at baseline, on cycle 4 day 1, and on cycle 7 day 1. Samples came from an open-label, multicenter, first-in-human phase I dose-escalation trial of ivuxolimab. Adults with locally advanced or metastatic head and neck squamous cell, hepatocellular, melanoma or renal cell carcinoma were enrolled in the trial. Before TCR sequencing, CD4+ and CD8+ T cells were separately sorted from peripheral blood. CDR1 and CDR2 are read off the germline V gene (reference sequence) as PRHDT and FYEKMQ. The junction carries 19 bases between V and J, which are trimmed by 5 bases and 3 bases respectively. Taken from cysteine to phenylalanine, the CDR3 has 16 residues. Here the CDR3 DNA is all that survives: 48 bases in frame from base 1. Overall results and qualifications from the work: Low levels of normalized T-cell clonal expansion were also seen in some patients who did not respond. Antigen specificity was not determined for the clonally expanded peripheral T cells. At doses of 0.1 to 3.0 mg/kg, clonal expansion of both CD4+ and CD8+ T cells in blood was seen between baseline and week 6. After ivuxolimab, more expanded clones were found on average in CD8+ T cells than in CD4+ T cells. In the 0.1-3.0 mg/kg groups, partial responders were among the patients with the lowest normalized peripheral clonal expansion, particularly in CD8+ T cells.

Of note for this clone: It has no known antigen specificity. Base qualities were left out, and no much larger clone turns up one base away.

Genomic DNA was extracted from sorted cells for sequencing of the TCRbeta CDR3 region. The immunoSEQ Assay was used to sequence the TCRbeta CDR3 regions. TCRdb provides this immuneACCESS table in a form limited to in-frame rearrangements. Some clones are lacking; in checked studies, under half of them reflect an unresolved V gene, and why the rest are absent is not known. Across this sample there are tens of thousands of clones, with just under 90% seen only once. Of the sample, about 7% falls within the top ten clones. This specimen was CD4+ or CD8+ T cells sorted from blood, taken in a trial of the OX40 agonist ivuxolimab. The clonotype originates from an adult with an advanced solid tumor such as melanoma, head and neck, liver or kidney cancer. The chain is assembled from TRBV13 and TRBJ1-2, with a weak D call of TRBD1 (5 bases match). The bases read TGTGCCAGCAGCACGGGTTTTGTGGGACGTGACTATGGCTACACCTTC. Its protein is CASSTGFVGRDYGYTF.